The 11 T cell receptor beta chains given below trace back to one sample, sequenced in a study of T cells in tumors after PD-1 blockade. Measured with immunoSEQ multiplex PCR; TCRdb has only the in-frame clones, and not every one. The top ten hold just over 4% of the sample, which has about 48,000 clones, roughly 80% seen once. This material consisted of PBMCs, taken before anti-PD-1 treatment. These receptors all stem from a human donor with basal cell carcinoma.

The V call is TRBV4-1, the J call TRBJ1-2; no definite D call. Germline CDR1 is MGHRA and CDR2 is YSYEKL. V dropped 0 bases and J dropped 7 bases, with 12 bases sitting between them. The CDR3 is 14 amino acids. Here the CDR3 DNA reads TGCGCCAGCAGCCAAGAAACGGTTTTGGGTGGCTACACCTTC. It translates to CASSQETVLGGYTF.

The gene calls are TRBV4-1 and TRBJ2-7; no definite D call. Trimming took off 4 bases at V and 2 bases at J, with 9 bases between the two ends. Germline V gene sequence: CDR1 MGHRA, CDR2 YSYEKL. The length of the CDR3 is 13 residues. In DNA form, the CDR3 reads TGCGCCAGCAGCCGGACGCTGACCTACGAGCAGTACTTC. It encodes CASSRTLTYEQYF.

On this clone: This specimen includes other DNA sequences encoding the same CDR3. The chain is built from TRBV30 and TRBJ1-3, with D possibly TRBD1 on 5 matching bases. With 0 bases removed from V and 0 bases from J, the gap between germline ends came to 9 bases. Germline CDR1 reads GTSNPN; CDR2 reads SVGIG (reference sequence). CDR3 length: 15 amino acids. The CDR3 DNA reads as TGTGCCTGGAGTGTGGGGGGTTCCTCTGGAAACACCATATATTTT. Protein sequence: CAWSVGGSSGNTIYF.

This chain joins TRBV24-1 and TRBJ2-3; D is uncertain. Germline V gives CDR1 KGHDR, CDR2 SFDVKD. V lost 1 base and J lost 6, with 4 bases in between. This CDR3 region has 12 residues. CDR3 amino acids: CATSDFRDTQYF. CDR3 sequence (DNA): TGTGCCACCAGTGATTTCCGGGATACGCAGTATTTT.

This clone was seen just once. The gene calls are TRBV7-9 and TRBJ2-1, with D tentatively TRBD1 (5 bases). Trimming pared 6 bases from V and 4 bases from J, leaving 16 bases between. The CDR3 sequence is 15 residues long. From germline, CDR1 is SEHNR and CDR2 FQNEAQ (reference sequence). CDR3 loop: CASSAIRGMYNEQFF. CDR3 nucleotide sequence: TGTGCCAGCAGTGCGATTAGGGGAATGTACAATGAGCAGTTCTTC.

The chain has TRBV3-1 (or the pseudogene TRBV3-2) and TRBJ2-1, with 7 nucleotides matching TRBD1. In germline, CDR1 is LGHDT, CDR2 YNNKEL (reference sequence). This CDR3 has 14 residues. V dropped 6 bases and J dropped 6; count of bases not matched to a gene: 8. The chain's CDR3 is CASSRQGTINEQFF. CDR3 sequence (DNA): TGTGCCAGCAGTCGACAGGGAACCATCAATGAGCAGTTCTTC.

This clone was seen a single time. The V gene is TRBV7-2, the J gene TRBJ2-5, with TRBD2 identical over 7 bases. Trimming took 3 bases from V and 2 from J; bases not matched to a gene: 9. The germline gives CDR1 SGHTA, CDR2 FQGNSA. This CDR3 spans 16 amino acids. In DNA, the CDR3 is TGTGCCAGCAGCTTTGCTGGGTCGGGGGGACAAGAGACCCAGTACTTC. This sequence encodes CASSFAGSGGQETQYF.

This chain connects TRBV30 to TRBJ1-4; no reliable D call. V lost 0 bases and J 7 bases, leaving 12 bases between the germline ends. The CDR3 spans 14 residues. Germline CDR1 GTSNPN, CDR2 SVGIG (reference sequence). CDR3 coding DNA: TGTGCCTGGAGTGTTTTGGGGTCCGGTGAAAAACTGTTTTTT. Its protein is CAWSVLGSGEKLFF. Full variable domain (remainder filled in from reference TRBV30 and TRBJ1-4): SQTIHQWPATLVQPVGSPLSLECTVEGTSNPNLYWYRQAAGRGLQLLFYSVGIGQISSEVPQNLSASRPQDRQFILSSKKLLLSDSGFYLCAWSVLGSGEKLFFGSGTQLSVL.

This clone was detected a few times. The chain uses TRBV7-9 and TRBJ2-7, with TRBD1 identical over 7 bases. The V gene end was trimmed by 6 bases and the J gene end by 0 bases; junction bases not matched to a gene: 5. The length of the CDR3 is 14 residues. The germline V gene encodes CDR1 SEHNR and CDR2 FQNEAQ (reference sequence). The CDR3 protein is CASSTDRDSYEQYF. CDR3 bases: TGTGCCAGCAGTACCGACAGGGACTCCTACGAGCAGTACTTC.

The rearrangement uses TRBV7-9 and TRBJ1-2; D not resolved. The CDR3 runs to 14 residues. Germline CDR1 reads SEHNR; CDR2 reads FQNEAQ (reference sequence). V was cut by 0 bases and J by 4 bases, with 9 bases left in between. The CDR3 region is CASSLASRIYGYTF. The CDR3 region has the DNA TGTGCCAGCAGCTTAGCTAGTCGTATCTATGGCTACACCTTC.

The CDR3 sequence is CAWALTYEQYF. The CDR3 DNA sequence: TGTGCCTGGGCGCTTACCTACGAGCAGTACTTC. The chain has TRBV30 and TRBJ2-7; no clear D gene. The CDR3 length is 11 residues. Germline V gives CDR1 GTSNPN, CDR2 SVGIG (reference sequence). The ends were cut back, 5 bases at V and 2 bases at J, with 7 bases in the middle.